This entry describes one T cell receptor (beta chain). Antigen unknown. Sequencing was performed with immunoSEQ multiplex PCR; in TCRdb, only in-frame clones are kept and a portion is missing. This table has about 50,000 clones, approximately 85% appearing once. Germline V gene lookup returns CDR1 MNHEY and CDR2 SVGAGI. The CDR3 sequence is 14 residues long. V lost 2 bases and J lost 2, with 6 bases in between. The record originates from a study of T cell responses to AZD1222 COVID-19 vaccine. Study results and caveats: As reported, nearly half of all spike-specific TCRs target variant regions that are unmutated.

The TCR comes from an adult in good health. V gene TRBV6-5 combines with J gene TRBJ2-2; D is unclear. Sample: peripheral blood, taken on day 0 of AZD1222 vaccination. The CDR3 reads CASSYAINTGELFF. For the CDR3, the DNA is TGTGCCAGCAGTTACGCGATAAACACCGGGGAGCTGTTTTTT.